The T cell receptor (beta chain) under discussion was sequenced for a study of blood T cells in healthy people across ages (dated by TCRdb to between 2015 and 2017). In the study overall: Template switching captured roughly one uniquely barcoded TCR beta cDNA molecule per two T cells in model experiments. To track age-related changes in TCR beta repertoire diversity, the study relied on deep sequencing normalized with unique cDNA molecular identifiers. The donors were split into four age groups: young (average roughly 15 years), middle-aged (39), aged (62) and long-lived (approximately 80). Donors of different ages were randomly distributed across sequencing lanes to avoid experimental bias. For two donors (one aged 18 to 30 and one aged 80 or older), the study analyzed two additional independent replicas of 1 million unique cDNA reads from the same blood draw. Overall results and qualifications from the work: The CMV infection status of donors was not known, potentially confounding age-related changes in expanded clonotypes. The percentage of naive T cells measured by flow cytometry correlated strongly with observed TCR beta diversity. Bulk unsorted PBMC profiling prevented conclusive comparison of naive and antigen-experienced compartments. Estimates of total diversity based on one million sequenced T cells were considered lower bounds and underestimates. Observed TCR beta diversity per million T cells fell roughly linearly with age, and a significant reduction was already apparent by age about 38. Compared with the aged group, more naive CD4+ T cells, fewer expanded clones and increased TCR diversity were shown by the long-lived group, suggesting age selection.

The library was made by 5' RACE. Instrument on record: Illumina HiSeq 2500. A second PCR of about 7 to 12 cycles was run with a J-beta primer mix and a sample-barcoded 5' primer. A unique molecular identifier was introduced onto each TCR beta cDNA molecule by a template-switch 5' adaptor carrying 12 random nucleotides. Each sample yielded at least 2.5 million CDR3-containing paired-end reads. All of the RNA was converted into first-strand cDNA using the Mint cDNA synthesis kit, with a TRBC-specific oligonucleotide serving as the primer. All cDNA was treated with uracil-DNA glycosylase and then went through a first 18-cycle PCR with the universal primers M1SS and BC2_uni_R. Per the source publication's procedure: For normalization, 1 million high-quality reads were randomly selected from each sample, with every read carrying a distinct molecular identifier. Instead of being binned into consensus sequences, reads that shared molecular identifiers were thrown out. CDR3 identification, clonotype clustering and error correction used MiTCR with a Q25 quality threshold and the strictest error-elimination algorithm. A nonparametric unseen species model with Euler transformation was used to estimate a lower bound on total TCR beta diversity. TCRdb passed the public sequencing reads through fastp at Q25 and MiXCR, retaining productive beta sequences. Duplicate CDR3 protein sequences are folded into a single record with the most common DNA and genes. The V and J calls were not made by the authors but by TCRdb's processing. The sample has under 850,000 distinct CDR3 sequences on record, around 34% of them singletons. Of the sample, 10% to 15% is held by the ten largest clones.

Looking up the germline V gene yields CDR1 SGHRS and CDR2 YFSETQ. Trimming at the junction amounts to 0 bases on V and 4 bases on J, and the germline ends lie 7 bases apart. Inclusive of the bounding cysteine and phenylalanine, the CDR3 is 13 residues long. The DNA shown is the 39-base CDR3, in frame from base 1. This clonotype was counted between two and nine times. Its antigen is not yet known. Per-base qualities were not stored, and no clone one base away is much larger. The donors were roughly 39 Caucasian individuals from Russia, aged roughly 6 to 100 years, who were systemically healthy. Ten milliliters of peripheral blood were drawn from each donor into EDTA-treated Vacutainer tubes. PBMCs were isolated by Ficoll-Paque density-gradient centrifugation, with at least 6 million obtained per sample. Trizol reagent was used to extract total RNA from the PBMCs, yielding at least 6 micrograms per sample. The percentages of naive CD45RAhigh/CD27high T cells were determined by flow cytometry on a PBMC aliquot from every donor.

Recombination linked TRBV5-1 to TRBJ1-1, with the D gene too uncertain to name. Sequencing was carried out using blood. This sequence was found in a man younger than 35 in good health. The CDR3 reads CASSLEQATEAFF. The base sequence is TGCGCCAGCAGCTTGGAGCAGGCCACTGAAGCTTTCTTT.